A single T cell receptor beta chain is shown here with its context. The entry originates in a study of blood T cell repertoires in COVID-19. Across the study: Samples representing acute and convalescent COVID-19 were sourced from the United States, Italy and Spain. From T cells, B-cell-depleted T cells, or PBMCs came the material, which was cDNA or gDNA.

Per the original data handling: Nucleated cell counts were estimated from reference gene primer amplification. Only in-frame clones appear in the TCRdb table, and some are missing; sequencing was by immunoSEQ multiplex PCR. V and J calls and clone size are given by that table; D and trimming were obtained from the DNA. The sample carries 75,000 to 95,000 clones, approximately 82% recorded once. Germline CDR1 and CDR2: SQVTM and ANQGSEA. V was shortened by 6 bases and J by 5 bases, with 20 bases between the two germline ends. The CDR3 has 14 amino acids. The V call is TRBV29-1, the J call TRBJ2-7; D gene unclear. This TCR was recovered from a man between 60 and 75 years old with acute or convalescent COVID-19. The sequenced material came from peripheral blood. Here the CDR3 reads CSVLQPYNPNEQYF. In DNA, the CDR3 is TGCAGCGTCCTACAGCCTTACAACCCCAACGAGCAGTACTTC.